Listed below are T cell receptor beta chains from one sample, sequenced in a study of blood T cell repertoires in COVID-19. Using immunoSEQ multiplex PCR, the repertoire was profiled, and TCRdb retains in-frame clones only, with some absent. The sample holds under 300,000 clones; around 90% are singletons and the top ten take 7.2%. Sequenced input: peripheral blood. The receptors stem from a man in his 60s who had recovered from COVID-19. Both conserved end residues are trimmed from each CDR3.

CDR3aa: ASSLSWGGNYNEQF; v_gene: TRBV11-2; j_gene: TRBJ2-1
CDR3aa: SASFGGDIQY; v_gene: TRBV20-1; j_gene: TRBJ2-4
CDR3aa: ASSEASGYTDTQY; v_gene: TRBV2; j_gene: TRBJ2-3
CDR3aa: ASSTSTAPSYEQY; v_gene: TRBV9; j_gene: TRBJ2-7
CDR3aa: ASSLLAHQNYGYT; v_gene: TRBV11-2; j_gene: TRBJ1-2
CDR3aa: ASSDPGRGGEQF; v_gene: TRBV10-1; j_gene: TRBJ2-1
CDR3aa: ASSQRITDYGYT; v_gene: TRBV14; j_gene: TRBJ1-2
CDR3aa: ASSDPGLARPGLEQF; v_gene: TRBV10-1; j_gene: TRBJ2-1
CDR3aa: ASSLWAGSSADTQY; v_gene: TRBV7-9; j_gene: TRBJ2-3
CDR3aa: ASSFQTGMNGELF; v_gene: TRBV7-8; j_gene: TRBJ2-2
CDR3aa: ATSEDTLSRGYT; v_gene: TRBV19; j_gene: TRBJ1-2
CDR3aa: ASRKKVQGARDTQY; v_gene: TRBV23-1; j_gene: TRBJ2-3
CDR3aa: ASSLAPAGVYSNQPQH; v_gene: TRBV7-9; j_gene: TRBJ1-5
CDR3aa: ASSPQGWEAHSPLH; v_gene: TRBV5-6; j_gene: TRBJ1-6
CDR3aa: ASSKLAGGSYEQY; v_gene: TRBV11-2; j_gene: TRBJ2-7
CDR3aa: ASKKLSTDTQY; v_gene: TRBV7-2; j_gene: TRBJ2-3
CDR3aa: ASSSPGNSPLH; v_gene: TRBV6-6; j_gene: TRBJ1-6
CDR3aa: ASTTSRPRAKNQPQH; v_gene: TRBV19; j_gene: TRBJ1-5
CDR3aa: ASSETQTSGALRDTQY; v_gene: TRBV10-2; j_gene: TRBJ2-3
CDR3aa: ASSPSLDQPQH; v_gene: TRBV18; j_gene: TRBJ1-5
CDR3aa: ASSPSRGTDTQY; v_gene: TRBV19; j_gene: TRBJ2-3
CDR3aa: ATSKDRASAETQY; v_gene: TRBV15; j_gene: TRBJ2-5
CDR3aa: ASSQGLAYTDTQY; v_gene: TRBV3-1/TRBV3-2; j_gene: TRBJ2-3
CDR3aa: ASNGQGRNTIY; v_gene: TRBV2; j_gene: TRBJ1-3
CDR3aa: ASSSPAGGPYNEQF; v_gene: TRBV9; j_gene: TRBJ2-1
CDR3aa: ASSKEGARYSGEKLF; v_gene: TRBV9; j_gene: TRBJ1-4
CDR3aa: ASSFRDRVYEQY; v_gene: TRBV5-1; j_gene: TRBJ2-7
CDR3aa: ASQPLTGSVETQY; v_gene: TRBV27; j_gene: TRBJ2-5
CDR3aa: ASSRGGESTGELF; v_gene: TRBV7-2; j_gene: TRBJ2-2
CDR3aa: ASSSAGGADTQY; v_gene: TRBV5-1; j_gene: TRBJ2-3
CDR3aa: ASSPATNTEAF; v_gene: TRBV18; j_gene: TRBJ1-1
CDR3aa: ASSIAFGGRTGELF; v_gene: TRBV19; j_gene: TRBJ2-2
CDR3aa: ASSPGGFKPYEQY; v_gene: TRBV3-1/TRBV3-2; j_gene: TRBJ2-7
CDR3aa: ASKVEGQGSDEQY; v_gene: TRBV2; j_gene: TRBJ2-7
CDR3aa: SASTWGRKTEAF; v_gene: TRBV20-1; j_gene: TRBJ1-1
CDR3aa: ASSVGHYLNKKLF; v_gene: TRBV5-1; j_gene: TRBJ1-4
CDR3aa: ASSQDNRVYTEAF; v_gene: TRBV4-1; j_gene: TRBJ1-1
CDR3aa: SVVRQLNTEAF; v_gene: TRBV29-1; j_gene: TRBJ1-1
CDR3aa: AIGRTMNTEAF; v_gene: TRBV10-3; j_gene: TRBJ1-1
CDR3aa: ASSQGQARETQY; v_gene: TRBV14; j_gene: TRBJ2-5
CDR3aa: ASSLGQVAY; v_gene: TRBV7-9; j_gene: TRBJ2-7
CDR3aa: ASSPQTGSNTEAF; v_gene: TRBV18; j_gene: TRBJ1-1
CDR3aa: ALTGSNFNQPQH; v_gene: TRBV6-5; j_gene: TRBJ1-5
CDR3aa: ASSFPPSGAILGWQY; v_gene: TRBV5-5; j_gene: TRBJ2-7
CDR3aa: AGTTGLSGNTIY; v_gene: TRBV2; j_gene: TRBJ1-3
CDR3aa: ASSLSGSVTEAF; v_gene: TRBV19; j_gene: TRBJ1-1
CDR3aa: ASSQRTGGGYEQY; v_gene: TRBV3-1/TRBV3-2; j_gene: TRBJ2-7
CDR3aa: ASSGERGGGTQY; v_gene: TRBV5-1; j_gene: TRBJ2-5
CDR3aa: ASSPDGRTWETQY; v_gene: TRBV7-9; j_gene: TRBJ2-5
CDR3aa: ASSYDGTSTDTQY; v_gene: TRBV6-5; j_gene: TRBJ2-3
CDR3aa: ASSLGTSGVYTDTQY; v_gene: TRBV7-8; j_gene: TRBJ2-3
CDR3aa: ASSFGKNEKLF; v_gene: TRBV5-1; j_gene: TRBJ1-4
CDR3aa: ASSFFRDRDTDTQY; v_gene: TRBV5-1; j_gene: TRBJ2-3
CDR3aa: ASSRRQVLPDTQY; v_gene: TRBV7-8; j_gene: TRBJ2-3